Sequencing of this T cell receptor (delta chain) was carried out in a study of gamma delta lymphoproliferative disorders and STAT genes (dated by TCRdb to 2016 to 2018). Study-level background: The LymphoTrack Dx TCRG Assay was used to prepare gamma-chain libraries from at least 50 ng of genomic DNA. To confirm results, a couple of gamma-chain samples and all delta-chain samples were sequenced twice. Since no corresponding Invivoscribe delta assay was available, delta-chain libraries were prepared following the standard operating procedure of the EuroClonality-NGS working group. The study profiled TCR gamma and delta CDR3 repertoires by deep sequencing in Tgammadelta lymphoproliferative disease patients and healthy controls, within a larger immunophenotypic and STAT-mutation study. The research as a whole found: T cells in controls likely covered a range of maturation stages, whereas leukemic cells were skewed toward terminal effectors, which could potentially limit comparisons between patients and controls. Nearly all major patient gamma and delta clonotypes were public, shared with at least one healthy donor; only two gamma clonotypes were private to disease. It was noted by the authors that NGS specificity may be reduced at low frequencies, so confirmation of the public or private nature of leukemic clones is needed. In whole-repertoire clustering, patient gamma repertoires grouped separately from healthy controls, whereas delta repertoires showed no separation between groups.

In both library preparation methods, multiplex PCR was run with primers aimed at the conserved V and J regions of the TCR genes. Amplicons were purified, pooled and sequenced on an Illumina MiSeq platform. The authors' analysis ran thus. V(D)J alignment, clonotype assembly and translation were done with MiXCR, while functionality assessment and CDR3 repertoire analyses were done with VDJtools. The IMGT definition of CDR3 was applied, and only productive sequences using functional genes were analyzed, with ORF genes and pseudogenes left out. A custom Python script searched for identical amino acid CDR3s of major clonotypes (frequency >=5%) across all patients and controls. A one-sided non-parametric Wilcoxon test was used to compare clonotype frequencies between patients and controls. TCRdb processed the public reads again with the CATT caller, after which rows with matching DNA were combined. The V and J calls follow TCRdb's processing rather than the paper's. This sample comprises some 4,100 delta-chain clones, about 1% of them detected only once. The leading ten clones occupy under 25% of the sample.

CDR3 length: 16 amino acids, cysteine to phenylalanine. The read is trimmed to its CDR3 DNA, 48 bases read in frame from base 1. CDR1 TSWWSYY and CDR2 QGS are derived from the germline V gene. V is shortened by 11 bases, J by 2 bases, and the region joining them spans 24 bases. For both patients and controls, peripheral blood mononuclear cells were isolated, and the genomic DNA from these cells was used for TCR sequencing. As controls, 23 healthy adult blood donors (median age about 60 years; about twelve males and roughly 11 females) were included and were matched to patients for age and sex. This clone was counted a few times. Its antigen specificity is not known. No qualities accompany the bases; no much larger clone lies one base away.

The sequence came from a human donor in good health. The sequence joins TRDV1 to TRDJ1, and the D gene may be TRDD3, 6 bases matching. Material for sequencing was blood. The DNA sequence is given as TGTGCTAGCACTACGTGCTGGGGATTGGATACCGATAAACTCATCTTT. This translates into CASTTCWGLDTDKLIF.